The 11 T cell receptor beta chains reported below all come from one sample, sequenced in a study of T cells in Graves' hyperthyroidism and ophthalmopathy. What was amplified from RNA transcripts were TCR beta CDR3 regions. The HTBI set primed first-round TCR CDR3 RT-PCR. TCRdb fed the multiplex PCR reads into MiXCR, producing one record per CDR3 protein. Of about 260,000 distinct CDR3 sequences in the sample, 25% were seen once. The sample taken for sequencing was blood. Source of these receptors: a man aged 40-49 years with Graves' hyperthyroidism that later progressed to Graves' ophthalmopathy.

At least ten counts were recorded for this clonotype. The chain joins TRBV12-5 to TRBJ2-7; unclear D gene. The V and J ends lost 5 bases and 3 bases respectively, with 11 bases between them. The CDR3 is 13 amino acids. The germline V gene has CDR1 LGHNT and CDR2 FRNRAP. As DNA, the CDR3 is TGTGCTAGTGGTCCCCCCGGCATCTACGAGCAGTACTTC. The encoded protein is CASGPPGIYEQYF.

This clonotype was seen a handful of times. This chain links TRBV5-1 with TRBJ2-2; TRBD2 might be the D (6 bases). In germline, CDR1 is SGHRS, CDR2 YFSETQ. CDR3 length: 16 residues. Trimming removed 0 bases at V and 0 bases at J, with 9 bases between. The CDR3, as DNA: TGCGCCAGCAGCTTGGAGGTAGCGGCGAACACCGGGGAGCTGTTTTTT. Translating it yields CASSLEVAANTGELFF.

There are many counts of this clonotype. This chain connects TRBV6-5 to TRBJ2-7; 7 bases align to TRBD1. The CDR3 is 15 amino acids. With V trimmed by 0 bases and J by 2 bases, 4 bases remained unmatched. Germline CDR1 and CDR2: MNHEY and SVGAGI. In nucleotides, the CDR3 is TGTGCCAGCAGTTACTCCTCCGGGACAGCCTACGAGCAGTACTTC. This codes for CASSYSSGTAYEQYF.

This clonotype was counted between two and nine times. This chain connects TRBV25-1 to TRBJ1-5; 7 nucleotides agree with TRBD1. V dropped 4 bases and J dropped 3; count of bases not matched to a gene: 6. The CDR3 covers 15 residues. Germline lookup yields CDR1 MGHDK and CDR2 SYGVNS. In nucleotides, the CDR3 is TGTGCCAGCAGTGCCGACAGGGCGGCCAATCAGCCCCAGCATTTT. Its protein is CASSADRAANQPQHF.

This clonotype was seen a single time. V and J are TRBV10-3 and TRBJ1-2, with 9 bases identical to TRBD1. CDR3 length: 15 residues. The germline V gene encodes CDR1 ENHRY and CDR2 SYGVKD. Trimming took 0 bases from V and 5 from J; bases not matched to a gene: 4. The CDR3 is CAISESRGTGYGYTF. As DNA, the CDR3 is TGTGCCATCAGTGAGTCTCGAGGGACAGGGTATGGCTACACCTTC.

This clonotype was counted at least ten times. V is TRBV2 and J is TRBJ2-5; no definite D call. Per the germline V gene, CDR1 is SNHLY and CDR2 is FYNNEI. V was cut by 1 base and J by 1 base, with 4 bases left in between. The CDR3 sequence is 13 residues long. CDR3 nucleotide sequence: TGTGCCAGCAGTGAAGGCAGCCAAGAGACCCAGTACTTC. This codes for CASSEGSQETQYF.

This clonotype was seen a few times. CDR3 loop: CASSSLAGGRTQYF. The CDR3, as DNA: TGTGCCAGCAGCTCACTAGCGGGGGGTCGGACCCAGTACTTC. The chain employs TRBV11-2 and TRBJ2-5; 12 nucleotides line up with TRBD2. The CDR3 is made up of 14 amino acids. Germline values: CDR1 SGHAT, CDR2 FQNNGV. Germline trimming cut 4 bases from V and 7 bases from J; bases unmatched to any gene: 4.

In DNA form, the CDR3 reads TGCAGTGCTAGAGACAGTAGCGGGAGGGCCGCCGGGGAGCTGTTTTTT. Translation gives CSARDSSGRAAGELFF. The genes are TRBV20-1 and TRBJ2-2, with TRBD2 matching 11 bases. Losses at the gene ends were 0 bases for V and 6 bases for J; bases not matched to a gene: 6. The CDR3 runs 16 residues. Germline CDR1 reads DFQATT; CDR2 reads SNEGSKA (reference sequence).

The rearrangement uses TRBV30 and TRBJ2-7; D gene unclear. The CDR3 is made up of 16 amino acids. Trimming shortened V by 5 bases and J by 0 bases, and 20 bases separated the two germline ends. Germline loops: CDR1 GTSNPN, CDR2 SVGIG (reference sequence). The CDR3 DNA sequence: TGTGCCTGGTCCGATTGGGTCAGGCCCAGCTCCTACGAGCAGTACTTC. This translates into CAWSDWVRPSSYEQYF. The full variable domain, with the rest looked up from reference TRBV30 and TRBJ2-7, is SQTIHQWPATLVQPVGSPLSLECTVEGTSNPNLYWYRQAAGRGLQLLFYSVGIGQISSEVPQNLSASRPQDRQFILSSKKLLLSDSGFYLCAWSDWVRPSSYEQYFGPGTRLTVT.

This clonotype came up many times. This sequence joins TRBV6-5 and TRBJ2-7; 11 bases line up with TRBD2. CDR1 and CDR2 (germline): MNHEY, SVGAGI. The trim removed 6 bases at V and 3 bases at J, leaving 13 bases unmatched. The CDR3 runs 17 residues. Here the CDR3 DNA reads TGTGCCAGCAGATTTTTACCCGGGACTAGCGGAGACTACGAGCAGTACTTC. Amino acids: CASRFLPGTSGDYEQYF.

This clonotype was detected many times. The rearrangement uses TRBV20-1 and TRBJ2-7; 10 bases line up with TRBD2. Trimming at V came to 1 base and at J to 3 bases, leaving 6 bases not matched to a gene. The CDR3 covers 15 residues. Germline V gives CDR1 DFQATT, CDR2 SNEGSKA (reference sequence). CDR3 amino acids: CSARVGTSENYEQYF. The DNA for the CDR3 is TGCAGTGCTAGAGTTGGGACTAGCGAAAACTACGAGCAGTACTTC.